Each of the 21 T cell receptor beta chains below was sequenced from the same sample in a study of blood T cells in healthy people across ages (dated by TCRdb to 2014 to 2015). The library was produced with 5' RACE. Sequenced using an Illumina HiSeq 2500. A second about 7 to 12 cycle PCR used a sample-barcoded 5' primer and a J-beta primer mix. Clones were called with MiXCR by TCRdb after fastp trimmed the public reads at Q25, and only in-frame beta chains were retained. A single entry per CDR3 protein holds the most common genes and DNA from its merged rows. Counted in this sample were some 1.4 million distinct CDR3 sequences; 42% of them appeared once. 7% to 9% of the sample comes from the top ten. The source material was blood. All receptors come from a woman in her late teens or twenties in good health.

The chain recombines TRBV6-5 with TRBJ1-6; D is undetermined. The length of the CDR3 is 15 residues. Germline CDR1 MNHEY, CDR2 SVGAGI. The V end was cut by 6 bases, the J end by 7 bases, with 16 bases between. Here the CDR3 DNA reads TGTGCCAGCAGGGACCCGGAGAAAGGGAATTCACCCCTCCACTTT. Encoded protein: CASRDPEKGNSPLHF.

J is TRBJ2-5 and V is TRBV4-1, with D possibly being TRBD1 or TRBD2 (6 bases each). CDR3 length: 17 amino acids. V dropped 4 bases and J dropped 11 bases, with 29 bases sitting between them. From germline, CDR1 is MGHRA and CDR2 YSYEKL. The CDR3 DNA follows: TGCGCCAGCAGCCTAATGACAGGTTCGGGGGTTTACAATGAGCAGTACTTC. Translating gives CASSLMTGSGVYNEQYF.

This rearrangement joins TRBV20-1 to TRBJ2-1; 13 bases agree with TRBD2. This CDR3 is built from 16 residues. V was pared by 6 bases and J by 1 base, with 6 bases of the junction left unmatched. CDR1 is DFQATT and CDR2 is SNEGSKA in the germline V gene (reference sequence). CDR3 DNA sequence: TGCAGTGCAAACCCGGGACTAGCGGGGTCCTACAATGAGCAGTTCTTC. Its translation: CSANPGLAGSYNEQFF.

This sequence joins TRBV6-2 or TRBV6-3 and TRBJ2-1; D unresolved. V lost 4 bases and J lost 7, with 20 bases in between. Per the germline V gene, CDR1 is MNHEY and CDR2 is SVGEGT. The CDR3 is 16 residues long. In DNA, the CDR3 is TGTGCCAGCAGTTTAAGAGGCGGCCTGATTGGTAATGAGCAGTTCTTC. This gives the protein CASSLRGGLIGNEQFF.

DNA for the CDR3: TGCGCCAGCAGTTCGCAGGGGAGGACCTACGAGCAGTACTTC. Its protein product is CASSSQGRTYEQYF. The chain carries TRBV5-1 and TRBJ2-7; D assignment may be TRBD1 or TRBD2 (6 bases each). The CDR3 runs to 14 residues. Trimming took off 5 bases at V and 2 bases at J, with 14 bases between the two ends. Germline V gene sequence: CDR1 SGHRS, CDR2 YFSETQ.

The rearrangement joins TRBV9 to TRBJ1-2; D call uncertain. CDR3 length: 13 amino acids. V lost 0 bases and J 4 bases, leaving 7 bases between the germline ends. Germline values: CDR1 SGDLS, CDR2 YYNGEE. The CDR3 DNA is TGTGCCAGCAGCGTAGGCAGCTCCTATGGCTACACCTTC. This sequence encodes CASSVGSSYGYTF.

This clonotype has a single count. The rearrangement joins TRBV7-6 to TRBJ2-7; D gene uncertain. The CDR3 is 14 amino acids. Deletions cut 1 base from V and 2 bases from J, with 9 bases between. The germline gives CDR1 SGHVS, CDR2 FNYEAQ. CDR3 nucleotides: TGTGCCAGCAGCTTAGACGAGGCCCCCTACGAGCAGTACTTC. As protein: CASSLDEAPYEQYF. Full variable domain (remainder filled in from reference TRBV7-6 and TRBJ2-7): GAGVSQSPRYKVTKRGQDVALRCDPISGHVSLYWYRQALGQGPEFLTYFNYEAQQDKSGLPNDRFSAERPEGSISTLTIQRTEQRDSAMYRCASSLDEAPYEQYFGPGTRLTVT.

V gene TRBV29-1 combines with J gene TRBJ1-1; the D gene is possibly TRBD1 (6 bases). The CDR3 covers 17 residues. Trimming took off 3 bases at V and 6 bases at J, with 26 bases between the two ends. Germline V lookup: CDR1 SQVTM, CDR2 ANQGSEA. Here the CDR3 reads CSVDFWGVGGLSAEAFF. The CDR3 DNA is TGCAGCGTTGATTTTTGGGGGGTAGGGGGTTTGAGCGCTGAAGCTTTCTTT.

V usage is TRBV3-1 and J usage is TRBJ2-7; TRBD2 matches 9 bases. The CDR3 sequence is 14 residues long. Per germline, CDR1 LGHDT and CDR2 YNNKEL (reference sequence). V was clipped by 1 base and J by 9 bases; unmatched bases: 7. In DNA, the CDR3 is TGTGCCAGCAGCCAAGGCGGTAGCGGGGGAGCGCAGTACTTC. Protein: CASSQGGSGGAQYF.

CDR3 sequence: CASSPGQNSPTWNEKLFF. The CDR3 nucleotides read TGTGCCAGCAGCCCCGGACAGAACTCCCCAACATGGAATGAAAAACTGTTTTTT. The chain has TRBV7-9 and TRBJ1-4; possible D gene TRBD1, 6 bases. The germline V gene encodes CDR1 SEHNR and CDR2 FQNEAQ (reference sequence). The CDR3 contains 18 residues. V was shortened by 5 bases and J by 5 bases, with 24 bases between the two germline ends.

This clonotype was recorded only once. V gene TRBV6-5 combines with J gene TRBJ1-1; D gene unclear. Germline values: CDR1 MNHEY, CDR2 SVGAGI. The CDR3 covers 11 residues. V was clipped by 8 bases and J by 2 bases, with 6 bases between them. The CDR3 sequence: CASALNTEAFF. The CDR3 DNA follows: TGTGCCAGCGCCCTAAACACTGAAGCTTTCTTT.

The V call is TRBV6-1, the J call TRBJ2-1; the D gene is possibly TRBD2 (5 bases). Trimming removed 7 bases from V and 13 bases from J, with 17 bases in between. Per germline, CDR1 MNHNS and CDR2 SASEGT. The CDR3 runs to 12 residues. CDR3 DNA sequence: TGTGCCAGCACCCAAGGATGGGAGACCCAGTTCTTC. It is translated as CASTQGWETQFF.

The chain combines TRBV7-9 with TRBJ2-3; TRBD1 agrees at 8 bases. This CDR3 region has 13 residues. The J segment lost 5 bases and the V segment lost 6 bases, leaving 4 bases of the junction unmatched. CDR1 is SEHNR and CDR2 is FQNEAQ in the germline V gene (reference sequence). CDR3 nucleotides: TGTGCCAGCAGTAGACAGGGGAAAGATACGCAGTATTTT. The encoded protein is CASSRQGKDTQYF. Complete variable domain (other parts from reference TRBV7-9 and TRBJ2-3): DTGVSQNPRHKITKRGQNVTFRCDPISEHNRLYWYRQTLGQGPEFLTYFQNEAQLEKSRLLSDRFSAERPKGSFSTLEIQRTEQGDSAMYLCASSRQGKDTQYFGPGTRLTVL.

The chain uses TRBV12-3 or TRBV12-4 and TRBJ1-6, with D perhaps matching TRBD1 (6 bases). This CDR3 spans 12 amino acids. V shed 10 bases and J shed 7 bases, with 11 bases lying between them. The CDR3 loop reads CAIGTQNSPLHF. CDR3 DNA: TGTGCCATCGGGACACAAAATTCACCCCTCCACTTT.

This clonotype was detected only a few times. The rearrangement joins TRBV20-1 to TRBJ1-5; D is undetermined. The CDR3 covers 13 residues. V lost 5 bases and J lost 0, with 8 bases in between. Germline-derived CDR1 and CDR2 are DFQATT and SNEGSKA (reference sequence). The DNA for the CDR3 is TGCAGTGCTCTTGGTGGTAGCAATCAGCCCCAGCATTTT. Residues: CSALGGSNQPQHF.

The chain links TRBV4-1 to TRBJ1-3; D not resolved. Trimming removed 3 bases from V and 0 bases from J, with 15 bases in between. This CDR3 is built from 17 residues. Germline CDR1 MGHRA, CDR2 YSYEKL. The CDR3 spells CASSQQRTTTSGNTIYF. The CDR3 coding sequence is TGCGCCAGCAGCCAGCAACGGACGACGACCTCTGGAAACACCATATATTTT.

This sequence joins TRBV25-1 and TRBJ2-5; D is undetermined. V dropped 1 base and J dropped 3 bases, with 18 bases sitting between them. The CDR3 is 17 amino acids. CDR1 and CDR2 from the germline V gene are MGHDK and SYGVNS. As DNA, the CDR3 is TGTGCCAGCAGTGAATCCCCCGGCAGGATGGATGAAGAGACCCAGTACTTC. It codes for CASSESPGRMDEETQYF.

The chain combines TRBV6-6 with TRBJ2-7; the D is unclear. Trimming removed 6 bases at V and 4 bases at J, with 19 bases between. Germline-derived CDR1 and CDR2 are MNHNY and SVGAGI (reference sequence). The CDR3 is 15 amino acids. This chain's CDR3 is CASRGLTQSPYEQYF. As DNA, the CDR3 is TGTGCCAGCAGGGGCTTAACACAGAGCCCGTACGAGCAGTACTTC.

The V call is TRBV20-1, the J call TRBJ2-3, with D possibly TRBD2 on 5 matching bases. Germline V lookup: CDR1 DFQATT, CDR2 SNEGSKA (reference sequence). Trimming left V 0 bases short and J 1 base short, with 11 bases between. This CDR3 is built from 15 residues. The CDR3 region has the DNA TGCAGTGCTAGAGAGAGTTTTAGCGGCACAGATACGCAGTATTTT. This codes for CSARESFSGTDTQYF.

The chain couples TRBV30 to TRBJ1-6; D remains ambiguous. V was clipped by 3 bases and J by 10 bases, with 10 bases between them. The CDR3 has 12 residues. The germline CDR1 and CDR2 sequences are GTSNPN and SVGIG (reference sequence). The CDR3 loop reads CAWSPATSPLHF. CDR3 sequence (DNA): TGTGCCTGGAGCCCCGCGACGTCACCCCTCCACTTT.

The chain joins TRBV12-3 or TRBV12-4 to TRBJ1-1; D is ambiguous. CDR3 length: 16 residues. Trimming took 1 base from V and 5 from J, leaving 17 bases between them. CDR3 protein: CASSLGGPGTGTEAFF. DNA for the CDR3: TGTGCCAGCAGTTTAGGAGGCCCCGGTACCGGGACTGAAGCTTTCTTT.